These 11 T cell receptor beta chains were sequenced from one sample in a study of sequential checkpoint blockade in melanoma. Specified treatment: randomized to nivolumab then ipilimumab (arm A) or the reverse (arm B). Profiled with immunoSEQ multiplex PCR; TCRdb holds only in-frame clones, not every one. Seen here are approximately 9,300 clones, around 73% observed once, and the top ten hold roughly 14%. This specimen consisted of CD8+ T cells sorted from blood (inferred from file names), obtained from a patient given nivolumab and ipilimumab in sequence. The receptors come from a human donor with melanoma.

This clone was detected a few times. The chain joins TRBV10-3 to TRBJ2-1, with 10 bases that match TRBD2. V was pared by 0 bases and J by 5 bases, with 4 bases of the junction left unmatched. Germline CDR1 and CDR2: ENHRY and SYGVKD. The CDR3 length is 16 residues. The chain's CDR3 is CAISESQAGGHNEQFF. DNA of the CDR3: TGTGCCATCAGTGAGTCGCAAGCGGGAGGGCACAATGAGCAGTTCTTC.

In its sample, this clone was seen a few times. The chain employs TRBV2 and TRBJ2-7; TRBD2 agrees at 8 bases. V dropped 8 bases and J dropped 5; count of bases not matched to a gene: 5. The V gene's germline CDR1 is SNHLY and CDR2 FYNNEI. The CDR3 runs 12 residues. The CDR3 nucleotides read TGTGCCAGCGCCAGCGGGAGAAACGAGCAGTACGTC. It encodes CASASGRNEQYV.

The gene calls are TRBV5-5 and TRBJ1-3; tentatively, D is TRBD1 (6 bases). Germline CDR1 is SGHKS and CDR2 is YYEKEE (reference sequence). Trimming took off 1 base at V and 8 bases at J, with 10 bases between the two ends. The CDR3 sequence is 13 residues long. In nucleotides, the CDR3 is TGTGCCAGCAGCTTGTCAGGGGCGGACACCATATATTTT. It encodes CASSLSGADTIYF.

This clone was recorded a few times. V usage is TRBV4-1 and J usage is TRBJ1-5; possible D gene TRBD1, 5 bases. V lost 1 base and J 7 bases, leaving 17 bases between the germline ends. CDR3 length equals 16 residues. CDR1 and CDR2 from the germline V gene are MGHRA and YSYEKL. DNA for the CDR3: TGCGCCAGCAGCCAAGCTTTGCGGCAGGGTGGGCAGCCCCAGCATTTT. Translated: CASSQALRQGGQPQHF.

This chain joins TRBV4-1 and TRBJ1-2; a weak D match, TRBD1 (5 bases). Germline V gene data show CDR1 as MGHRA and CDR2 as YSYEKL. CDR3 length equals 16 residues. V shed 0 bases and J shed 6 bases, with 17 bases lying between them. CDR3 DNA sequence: TGCGCCAGCAGCCAAGATAGGGCAGGCCGGGGGGATGGCTACACCTTC. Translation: CASSQDRAGRGDGYTF.

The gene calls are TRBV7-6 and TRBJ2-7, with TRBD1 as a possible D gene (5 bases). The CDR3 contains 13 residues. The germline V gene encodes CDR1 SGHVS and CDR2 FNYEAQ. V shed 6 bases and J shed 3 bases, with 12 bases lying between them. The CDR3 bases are TGTGCCAGCAGTTCCCCTGACAGCTACGAGCAGTACGTC. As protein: CASSSPDSYEQYV.

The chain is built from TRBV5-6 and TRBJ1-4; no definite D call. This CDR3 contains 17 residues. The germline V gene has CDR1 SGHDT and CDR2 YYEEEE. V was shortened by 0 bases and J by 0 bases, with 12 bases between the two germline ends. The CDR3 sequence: CASSLGLGGPTNEKLFF. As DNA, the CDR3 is TGTGCCAGCAGCTTGGGGTTGGGAGGGCCAACTAATGAAAAACTGTTTTTT.

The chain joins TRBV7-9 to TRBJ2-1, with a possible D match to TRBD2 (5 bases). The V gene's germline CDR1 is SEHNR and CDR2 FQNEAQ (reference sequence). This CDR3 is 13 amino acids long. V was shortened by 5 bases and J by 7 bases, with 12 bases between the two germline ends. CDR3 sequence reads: CASSHELVNEQFF. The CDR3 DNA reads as TGTGCCAGCAGCCACGAACTAGTTAATGAGCAGTTCTTC.

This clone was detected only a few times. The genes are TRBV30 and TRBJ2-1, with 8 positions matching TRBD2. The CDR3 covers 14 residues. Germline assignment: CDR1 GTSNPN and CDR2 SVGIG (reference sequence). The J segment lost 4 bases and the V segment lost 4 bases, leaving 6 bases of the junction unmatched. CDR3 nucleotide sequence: TGTGCCTGGAAGGCTACTAGCGGATACAATGAGCAGTTCTTC. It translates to CAWKATSGYNEQFF.

CDR3 DNA: TGTGCCAGTAGTATGGGGGGCTCTGGAAACACCATATATTTT. Its protein product is CASSMGGSGNTIYF. The chain combines TRBV19 with TRBJ1-3; perhaps TRBD1 as D (5 bases). This CDR3 is built from 14 residues. Germline V gene sequence: CDR1 LNHDA, CDR2 SQIVND (reference sequence). Trimming pared 3 bases from V and 0 bases from J, leaving 6 bases between.

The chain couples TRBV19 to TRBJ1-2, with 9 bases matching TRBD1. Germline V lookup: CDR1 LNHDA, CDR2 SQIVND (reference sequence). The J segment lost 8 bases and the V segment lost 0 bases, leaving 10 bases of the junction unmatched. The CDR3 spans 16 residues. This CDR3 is CASSIDLSGTGIGYTF. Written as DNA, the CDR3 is TGTGCCAGTAGTATAGATCTATCCGGGACAGGGATAGGCTACACCTTC.